This TCR beta chain was obtained from a study of T cells in women clearing cervical HPV infection. Study results and caveats: TRBV6-7 relative abundance averaged about 0.1% in cases and 0.16% in controls.

On this clone: Its antigen is not known. The read gets to within 3 residues of the CDR3 end, and the germline J gene fills in the rest.

V lost 0 bases to trimming and J lost 5 bases, with 14 bases between them. The length of the CDR3 is 15 residues. Germline-derived CDR1 and CDR2 are SGHDT and YYEEEE. Sequenced by immunoSEQ multiplex PCR; TCRdb stores in-frame clones only, minus some. This sample's table has over 25,000 clones. The chain links TRBV5-6 to TRBJ2-5; perhaps TRBD1 as D (6 bases). This TCR was sampled from a woman aged 18 to 75 with a cervical HPV16 infection that either progressed to CIN3+ or cleared (not recorded which). Sequenced: blood buffy coat. CDR3 DNA (partial): TGTGCCAGCAGCTTGGTGGTCGCAGGGGAGGAGACC. Translated: CASSLVVAGEET. The whole CDR3 sequence is CASSLVVAGEETQYF. The variable domain in full, with the rest retrieved from reference TRBV5-6 and TRBJ2-5, is DAGVTQSPTHLIKTRGQQVTLRCSPKSGHDTVSWYQQALGQGPQFIFQYYEEEERQRGNFPDRFSGHQFPNYSSELNVNALLLGDSALYLCASSLVVAGEETQYFGPGTRLLVL.